This TCR beta chain was obtained from a study of identical twins. Using its own MiXCR run on the 5' RACE reads, TCRdb lists one record per CDR3 protein. The table lists 640,000 or so distinct CDR3 sequences, less than 7% of them singletons. This clonotype has ten or more counts. The germline V gene has CDR1 MNHEY and CDR2 SMNVEV (reference sequence). After removal of 5 bases from V and 1 base from J, the junction contained 13 bases not matched to a gene. There are 17 residues in the CDR3. The TCR sequence derives from a man between 18 and 29 years old in good health. The rearrangement uses TRBV27 and TRBJ2-5, with 7 positions matching TRBD2. What was sequenced was naive T cells sorted from blood. This chain's CDR3 is CASSPRAGVVFQETQYF. DNA for the CDR3: TGTGCCAGCAGTCCCCGGGCGGGAGTGGTTTTCCAAGAGACCCAGTACTTC.